This entry describes one TCR beta chain. Antigen unknown. Germline values: CDR1 SGHVT, CDR2 SQSDAQ. The CDR3 has 12 amino acids. Trimming stripped 2 bases from V and 10 bases from J, with 9 bases between. This sample is drawn from a study of T cell clones after liver transplantation. Study as a whole: Tolerant meant at least one year fully off immunosuppression without liver enzymes above twice normal. Findings and caveats of the study: Post-transplant, graft-donor-reactive CD4 TCRbeta sequences in blood dropped significantly in 5 of 8 subjects.

Produced via immunoSEQ multiplex PCR; TCRdb's table is partial and in-frame only. The repertoire holds under 35,000 clones, with around 94% as singletons. V is TRBV7-4 and J is TRBJ2-1; D may be TRBD2 (6 bases). The receptor was derived from a human patient who received a liver transplant. The graft donor may have given rise to some T cells. Sequences were derived from CD8+ T cells from blood, sampled 12 months after liver transplant. The CDR3, as DNA: TGTGCCAGCAGCTTAAGACTAGAGGAGCAGTTCTTC. Its translation is CASSLRLEEQFF.